The clone carrying this TCR beta chain was seen ten or more times. Its antigen is unidentified. MiXCR, run by TCRdb on the 5' RACE reads, gives a single entry per CDR3 protein. The top ten clones hold about 21% of a sample with approximately 290,000 distinct CDR3 sequences, just under 20% of them seen once. This entry comes from a study of T-cell memory formation after mild COVID-19. General study findings and limits: The study detected some responding clones in pre-infection memory, suggesting cross-reactive memory joined. Second-wave clones peaking on day 37 lacked confirmed SARS-CoV-2 specificity.

The CDR3 has 13 amino acids. Trimming stripped 6 bases from V and 5 bases from J, with 8 bases between. Input material: PBMCs or a T cell subset sorted from them (not recorded which). The rearrangement joins TRBV12-3 or TRBV12-4 to TRBJ1-6; a possible D gene is TRBD1 (6 bases). The sequence came from a man between 18 and 29 years old who had mild COVID-19 (a few samples of this study predate the infection). Cell type and time point are not known. The CDR3 nucleotides read TGTGCCAGCAGCTGGGACAATAATTCACCCCTCCACTTT. Residues: CASSWDNNSPLHF.